This T cell receptor (beta chain) originates from a study of OX40 agonist ivuxolimab in advanced cancers. Across the study: With a range of 23 to 79, age averaged about 59 years, and about 80% were male. Approximately 40% of patients had received prior checkpoint inhibitor therapy.

This table comes from immunoSEQ multiplex PCR, and its TCRdb copy is limited to in-frame clones, with some not included. The data hold about 67,000 clones, with 91% observed a single time. This clone was seen a handful of times. Its antigen is undetermined. Overall study results and limits: CD8+ T cells were the subset that, on average, had more expanded clones than CD4+.

Specimen: CD4+ or CD8+ T cells sorted from blood, collected in a trial of the OX40 agonist ivuxolimab. The origin of this receptor is an adult with an advanced solid tumor such as melanoma, head and neck, liver or kidney cancer.

The DNA for the CDR3 is TGTGCCAGCAGAACTGTTAGACAGGGTTTGGCCAAAAACATTCAGTACTTC. This translates into CASRTVRQGLAKNIQYF. The chain is built from TRBV28 and TRBJ2-4; 7 bases map to TRBD1. The length of the CDR3 is 17 residues. Losses at the gene ends were 6 bases for V and 1 base for J; bases not matched to a gene: 12. The germline CDR1 and CDR2 sequences are MDHEN and SYDVKM.